The 32 T cell receptor beta chains reported below all come from one sample, sequenced in a study of human T cells and chemical hapten exposure. Time point: patch test 3, about 24 weeks after DPC sensitization. Treatment defined: therapeutic diphenylcyclopropenone sensitization with weekly scalp DPC. TCRdb itself ran the RACE reads through MiXCR, one entry per CDR3 protein. The sample has 90,000 to 110,000 distinct CDR3 sequences, about 34% seen once; the top ten hold about 2.7%. This specimen was whole blood, taken in connection with sensitization to the hapten diphenylcyclopropenone (DPC). Receptors originate from a middle-aged man with alopecia areata. Some clones in this sample may be carry-over from other donors' samples.

This clonotype was found once. This rearrangement joins TRBV27 to TRBJ1-5; D is undetermined. Germline V CDR1 and CDR2: MNHEY, SMNVEV (reference sequence). CDR3 size: 14 residues. The V and J ends lost 7 bases and 0 bases respectively, with 10 bases between them. This chain's CDR3 is CASKNPDSNQPQHF. The CDR3 region has the DNA TGTGCCAGCAAAAATCCGGATAGCAATCAGCCCCAGCATTTT.

The J gene is TRBJ2-2, the V gene TRBV7-9; maybe TRBD2 (5 bases). CDR3 length: 14 residues. The V gene lost 2 bases and the J gene lost 5 bases, with 9 bases spanning the gap. CDR1 and CDR2 (germline): SEHNR, FQNEAQ (reference sequence). CDR3 DNA sequence: TGTGCCAGCAGCTTATCCGGGGTGACCGGGGAGCTGTTTTTT. Its protein product is CASSLSGVTGELFF.

This chain links TRBV11-2 with TRBJ1-4; TRBD1 matches at 8 bases. The CDR3 is 19 amino acids. With V trimmed by 1 base and J by 1 base, 11 bases remained unmatched. Germline V lookup: CDR1 SGHAT, CDR2 FQNNGV. This CDR3 reads CASSLGPSDRVGTNEKLFF. The CDR3 coding sequence is TGTGCCAGCAGCTTAGGTCCGTCGGACAGGGTAGGAACTAATGAAAAACTGTTTTTT.

This clonotype was seen a few times. The J gene is TRBJ1-4, the V gene TRBV28, with D possibly being TRBD1 (5 bases). The CDR3 is 13 residues long. Trimming shortened V by 5 bases and J by 8 bases, and 12 bases separated the two germline ends. Germline CDR1 MDHEN, CDR2 SYDVKM. CDR3 loop: CASSPGLVEKLFF. In nucleotides, the CDR3 is TGTGCCAGCAGTCCGGGGCTCGTGGAAAAACTGTTTTTT.

The rearrangement joins TRBV5-1 to TRBJ2-1; TRBD2 agrees at 12 bases. CDR1 is SGHRS and CDR2 is YFSETQ in the germline V gene. The CDR3 totals 19 residues. The J segment lost 0 bases and the V segment lost 6 bases, leaving 13 bases of the junction unmatched. For the CDR3, the DNA is TGCGCCAGCACCTGGACTAGCGGGACGTCCGTGAGCTCCTACAATGAGCAGTTCTTC. This sequence encodes CASTWTSGTSVSSYNEQFF. The full variable domain, its missing parts supplied by reference TRBV5-1 and TRBJ2-1, is KAGVTQTPRYLIKTRGQQVTLSCSPISGHRSVSWYQQTPGQGLQFLFEYFSETQRNKGNFPGRFSGRQFSNSRSEMNVSTLELGDSALYLCASTWTSGTSVSSYNEQFFGPGTRLTVL.

The chain has TRBV4-3 and TRBJ2-7; 14 bases agree with TRBD2. Germline V lookup: CDR1 LGHNA, CDR2 YSLEER. CDR3 size: 17 residues. The trim removed 1 base at V and 4 bases at J, leaving 6 bases unmatched. The CDR3 DNA follows: TGCGCCAGCAGCCAAGGATCAGGGACTAGCGGGAGTTACGAGCAGTACTTC. This encodes CASSQGSGTSGSYEQYF.

The chain employs TRBV6-2 or TRBV6-3 and TRBJ2-1, with 9 bases fitting TRBD2. The ends lost 5 bases at V and 9 bases at J; junction bases unmatched: 14. Germline V gene sequence: CDR1 MNHEY, CDR2 SVGEGT. The CDR3 totals 16 residues. CDR3 sequence (DNA): TGTGCCAGCAGTCTCTCCGGGCTAGCGGGACCGGTTGAGCAGTTCTTC. Translating gives CASSLSGLAGPVEQFF.

DNA for the CDR3: TGTGCCAGCAGCTCTTGGGGGGCTCAGGAGACCCAGTACTTC. It is translated as CASSSWGAQETQYF. The rearrangement links TRBV6-2 or TRBV6-3 to TRBJ2-5; TRBD1 or TRBD2 may be the D gene (6 bases each). CDR3 size: 14 residues. Looked up from germline, CDR1 is MNHEY and CDR2 is SVGEGT. The V end lost 6 bases, the J end lost 5 bases, and 16 bases lay between the germline ends.

The chain recombines TRBV10-2 with TRBJ1-1; the D gene is possibly TRBD1 (6 bases). The CDR3 consists of 13 residues. The germline CDR1 and CDR2 sequences are WSHSY and SAAADI. Trimming removed 7 bases at V and 9 bases at J, with 18 bases between. The CDR3, as DNA: TGCGCCAGCACCCCAGGGGCCCCCATCCAAGCTTTCTTT. The encoded protein is CASTPGAPIQAFF.

This clonotype was observed a handful of times. The chain carries TRBV6-6 and TRBJ1-1, with 9 bases that match TRBD1. The germline V gene encodes CDR1 MNHNY and CDR2 SVGAGI (reference sequence). CDR3 length equals 19 residues. The junction had 19 bases not matched to a gene; V was cut back by 7 bases and J by 1 base. The CDR3 sequence: CASIARPGQGSYKNTEAFF. The CDR3 region has the DNA TGTGCCAGCATCGCCCGTCCGGGACAGGGTTCGTATAAGAACACTGAAGCTTTCTTT.

The rearrangement joins TRBV12-3 or TRBV12-4 to TRBJ1-5; D ambiguous. V dropped 3 bases and J dropped 6 bases, with 12 bases sitting between them. The length of the CDR3 is 14 residues. CDR3 nucleotide sequence: TGTGCCAGCAGTTTTGGGTGGCGCGGTCAGCCCCAGCATTTT. Its translation is CASSFGWRGQPQHF.

The CDR3 spells CSVARAAGYTF. The CDR3 region has the DNA TGCAGCGTTGCCAGGGCGGCAGGCTACACCTTC. The rearrangement joins TRBV29-1 to TRBJ1-2, with a tentative D call TRBD1 (5 bases). The CDR3 is 11 amino acids. Germline V CDR1 and CDR2: SQVTM, ANQGSEA. Trimming cost V 4 bases and J 8 bases, with 11 bases left between them. The complete variable domain, with remaining parts taken from reference TRBV29-1 and TRBJ1-2, reads SAVISQKPSRDICQRGTSLTIQCQVDSQVTMMFWYRQQPGQSLTLIATANQGSEATYESGFVIDKFPISRPNLTFSTLTVSNMSPEDSSIYLCSVARAAGYTFGSGTRLTVV.

The chain has TRBV30 and TRBJ2-3, with D perhaps TRBD1 (6 bases). Trimming left V 7 bases short and J 13 bases short, with 21 bases between. The CDR3 is made up of 12 amino acids. CDR1 and CDR2 from the germline V gene are GTSNPN and SVGIG (reference sequence). In DNA form, the CDR3 reads TGTGCCTCCAGGGGACGGGAAGAGCTGGAGTATTTT. Translation gives CASRGREELEYF.

The J gene is TRBJ2-7, the V gene TRBV6-5, with 11 bases that match TRBD2. Trimming removed 2 bases from V and 6 bases from J; junction bases left unmatched: 18. There are 19 residues in the CDR3. Germline V gene data show CDR1 as MNHEY and CDR2 as SVGAGI. CDR3 residues: CASSYAPRLAGTPLSEQYF. The DNA for the CDR3 is TGTGCCAGCAGTTACGCCCCCCGACTAGCGGGAACCCCTCTTTCCGAGCAGTACTTC.

J is TRBJ1-1 and V is TRBV4-2, with 8 bases matching TRBD1. Trimming took 10 bases from V and 4 from J; bases not matched to a gene: 14. This CDR3 is 15 amino acids long. Germline-derived CDR1 and CDR2 are LGHNA and YNFKEQ. This CDR3 is CATARRTGTVTEAFF. For the CDR3, the DNA is TGTGCCACGGCGAGGCGGACAGGGACAGTCACTGAAGCTTTCTTT.

This clonotype was detected a few times. The V and J genes are TRBV29-1 and TRBJ1-4; D remains ambiguous. Trimming removed 2 bases from V and 12 bases from J, with 19 bases in between. Germline-derived CDR1 and CDR2 are SQVTM and ANQGSEA. CDR3 size: 14 residues. The CDR3 sequence: CSVETLRGAEELFF. The CDR3 region has the DNA TGCAGCGTTGAAACATTACGTGGAGCCGAGGAACTGTTTTTT.

This chain links TRBV7-4 with TRBJ2-7; the D gene is possibly TRBD2 (6 bases). The CDR3 consists of 16 residues. Germline V gene data show CDR1 as SGHVT and CDR2 as SQSDAQ. V gave up 5 bases and J gave up 2 bases, with 19 bases separating them. The chain's CDR3 is CASSLQPGDSPYEQYV. The CDR3 DNA reads TGTGCCAGCAGCCTACAACCGGGAGATAGCCCCTACGAGCAGTACGTC.

This clonotype occurred a few times. The V gene is TRBV30, the J gene TRBJ2-1, with D perhaps TRBD1 (5 bases). The V and J ends lost 0 bases and 10 bases respectively, with 10 bases between them. The CDR3 extends over 12 amino acids. CDR1 GTSNPN and CDR2 SVGIG come from the germline V gene (reference sequence). The CDR3: CAWSVLGREQFF. In nucleotides, the CDR3 is TGTGCCTGGAGTGTCTTGGGGCGGGAGCAGTTCTTC.

The chain combines TRBV7-9 with TRBJ1-1, with 8 bases fitting TRBD1. CDR1 and CDR2 (germline): SEHNR, FQNEAQ (reference sequence). The V gene end was trimmed by 4 bases and the J gene end by 4 bases; junction bases not matched to a gene: 5. CDR3 size: 14 residues. The CDR3 DNA is TGTGCCAGCAGCTCCCAGGGGGCGGGCACTGAAGCTTTCTTT. Translating gives CASSSQGAGTEAFF.

In this sample, this clonotype turned up a few times. The chain combines TRBV5-1 with TRBJ2-3; D could derive from TRBD1 or TRBD2 (5 bases each). This CDR3 is built from 16 residues. V lost 0 bases and J 4 bases, leaving 15 bases between the germline ends. CDR1 is SGHRS, CDR2 YFSETQ, per germline. The CDR3, as DNA: TGCGCCAGCAGCTTGGGCGGACACAAAGCGGCAGATACGCAGTATTTT. This codes for CASSLGGHKAADTQYF.

The chain is built from TRBV28 and TRBJ1-5, with 7 bases fitting TRBD1. The trim removed 5 bases at V and 1 base at J, leaving 8 bases unmatched. The CDR3 totals 16 residues. Germline assignment: CDR1 MDHEN and CDR2 SYDVKM. The DNA for the CDR3 is TGTGCCAGCAGTGTCACAGGGGTTGAGAGCAATCAGCCCCAGCATTTT. Its translation: CASSVTGVESNQPQHF.

This chain connects TRBV29-1 to TRBJ2-3; 9 nucleotides match TRBD2. CDR1 SQVTM and CDR2 ANQGSEA come from the germline V gene. The V and J ends lost 1 base and 3 bases, in that order; junction bases with no gene match: 5. CDR3 length: 15 amino acids. CDR3 protein: CSVEGGGRATDTQYF. The CDR3 bases are TGCAGCGTTGAAGGCGGCGGGAGGGCGACAGATACGCAGTATTTT.

V gene TRBV28 combines with J gene TRBJ1-5; D not certain. The V end was cut by 2 bases, the J end by 3 bases, with 14 bases between. The CDR3 spans 16 residues. CDR1 is MDHEN, CDR2 SYDVKM, per germline. The CDR3 protein is CASSLGRAGDNQPQHF. CDR3 coding DNA: TGTGCCAGCAGTTTAGGTCGGGCCGGGGACAATCAGCCCCAGCATTTT.

This clonotype was counted between two and nine times. The chain carries TRBV2 and TRBJ2-1; no firm D call. Trimming removed 6 bases from V and 5 bases from J, with 8 bases in between. Germline V gene lookup returns CDR1 SNHLY and CDR2 FYNNEI. The CDR3 is 12 amino acids. The DNA for the CDR3 is TGTGCCAGCAGAATTTTTAACAATGAGCAGTTCTTC. It codes for CASRIFNNEQFF.

This clonotype came up a few times. The chain uses TRBV5-1 and TRBJ2-5, with D hard to call. The V end lost 4 bases, the J end lost 3 bases, and 16 bases lay between the germline ends. The CDR3 runs to 15 residues. Germline-derived CDR1 and CDR2 are SGHRS and YFSETQ. In DNA, the CDR3 is TGCGCCAGCAGCCCCTCGGCGCGAGAGAAAGAGACCCAGTACTTC. As protein: CASSPSAREKETQYF.

This clonotype was observed a handful of times. This chain connects TRBV6-2 or TRBV6-3 to TRBJ1-1, with TRBD1 matching 7 bases. The CDR3 contains 13 residues. Trimming at V came to 9 bases and at J to 1 base, leaving 5 bases not matched to a gene. The germline V gene encodes CDR1 MNHEY and CDR2 SVGEGT. This chain's CDR3 is CASEHRGNTEAFF. DNA for the CDR3: TGTGCCAGTGAGCACAGGGGGAACACTGAAGCTTTCTTT.

The V call is TRBV27, the J call TRBJ2-7, with TRBD2 matching over 8 bases. The CDR3 is 17 residues long. The germline V gene has CDR1 MNHEY and CDR2 SMNVEV (reference sequence). Trimming took 2 bases from V and 2 from J; bases not matched to a gene: 11. CDR3 nucleotide sequence: TGTGCCAGCAGTTTAAGAGCCAGCGGGAGCTCGACCTACGAGCAGTACGTC. Translating it yields CASSLRASGSSTYEQYV.

V is TRBV27 and J is TRBJ2-7; 10 nucleotides align to TRBD1. After removal of 6 bases from V and 5 bases from J, the junction contained 13 bases not matched to a gene. Germline lookup yields CDR1 MNHEY and CDR2 SMNVEV (reference sequence). There are 16 residues in the CDR3. The CDR3 loop reads CASRAMRGQGKDEQYV. DNA for the CDR3: TGTGCCAGCAGAGCTATGAGGGGACAGGGGAAGGACGAGCAGTACGTC.

The genes are TRBV20-1 and TRBJ1-5; D gene unclear. The germline V gene has CDR1 DFQATT and CDR2 SNEGSKA (reference sequence). The CDR3 has 16 residues. Trimming stripped 3 bases from V and 3 bases from J, with 18 bases between. As DNA, the CDR3 is TGCAGTGCTAGTGAGGGCAAATCGAGCTACAATCAGCCCCAGCATTTT. Protein product: CSASEGKSSYNQPQHF.

The genes are TRBV7-2 and TRBJ1-2; D uncertain. CDR1 is SGHTA and CDR2 is FQGNSA in the germline V gene. The CDR3 spans 17 residues. Trimming left V 1 base short and J 0 bases short, with 15 bases between. CDR3 sequence reads: CASSLEITARANYGYTF. The CDR3, as DNA: TGTGCCAGCAGCTTAGAAATCACAGCCCGAGCTAACTATGGCTACACCTTC.

The chain has TRBV27 and TRBJ1-5; a weak D match, TRBD1 (5 bases). From germline, CDR1 is MNHEY and CDR2 SMNVEV (reference sequence). This CDR3 spans 15 amino acids. With 7 bases removed from V and 3 bases from J, the gap between germline ends came to 16 bases. The CDR3 protein is CASKDSPGNNQPQHF. The CDR3 DNA is TGTGCCAGCAAAGACAGCCCCGGCAACAATCAGCCCCAGCATTTT.

This clonotype occurred a few times. The rearrangement uses TRBV13 and TRBJ1-5; D possibly corresponds to TRBD1 (5 bases). V gave up 3 bases and J gave up 1 base, with 10 bases separating them. The CDR3 length is 15 residues. Germline-derived CDR1 and CDR2 are PRHDT and FYEKMQ (reference sequence). The CDR3 loop reads CASSLGVGSNQPQHF. CDR3 in DNA: TGTGCCAGCAGCTTGGGGGTGGGGAGCAATCAGCCCCAGCATTTT.